This T cell receptor (beta chain) was obtained from a study of T-cell memory formation after mild COVID-19. General study points: Several responding clones turned up in pre-infection memory, indicating that cross-reactive memory may have taken part. Contracting clones, day 15 to 85, had balanced CD4/CD8, and later expanders favored CD4+. CD4+ contracting clones were mainly CM and EM; CD8+ ones, EMRA.

A word on this clonotype: Its target is unknown.

Sample barcodes and UMIs were carried by the TCR alpha and TCR beta cDNA libraries that 5'RACE generated with constant-segment primers. TCRdb re-called the 5' RACE reads through MiXCR, storing one row per CDR3 protein. Here the sample spans roughly 580,000 distinct CDR3 sequences, under 20% being singletons. The germline V gene encodes CDR1 SQVTM and CDR2 ANQGSEA. The CDR3 loop spans 14 amino acids. The V and J ends lost 6 bases and 5 bases respectively, with 19 bases between them. Sequenced sample: PBMCs or a T cell subset sorted from them (not recorded which). The source is an adult woman who had mild COVID-19 (a few samples of this study predate the infection). Cell type and time point are not known. The genes are TRBV29-1 and TRBJ2-5; D may be TRBD1 or TRBD2 (5 bases each). The CDR3 region is CSVYWTLSGETQYF. CDR3 sequence (DNA): TGCAGCGTCTACTGGACATTGAGCGGCGAGACCCAGTACTTC. Filled out from reference TRBV29-1 and TRBJ2-5, the complete variable domain reads SAVISQKPSRDICQRGTSLTIQCQVDSQVTMMFWYRQQPGQSLTLIATANQGSEATYESGFVIDKFPISRPNLTFSTLTVSNMSPEDSSIYLCSVYWTLSGETQYFGPGTRLLVL.